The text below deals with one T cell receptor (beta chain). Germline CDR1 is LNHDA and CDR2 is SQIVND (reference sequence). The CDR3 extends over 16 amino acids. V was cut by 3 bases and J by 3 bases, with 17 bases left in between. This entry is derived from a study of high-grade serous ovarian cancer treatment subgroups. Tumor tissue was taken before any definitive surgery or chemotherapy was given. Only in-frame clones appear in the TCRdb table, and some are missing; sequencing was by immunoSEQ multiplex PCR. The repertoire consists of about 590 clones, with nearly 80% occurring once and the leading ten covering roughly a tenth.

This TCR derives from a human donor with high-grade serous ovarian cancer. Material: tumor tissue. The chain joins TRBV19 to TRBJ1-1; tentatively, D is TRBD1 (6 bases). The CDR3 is CASSIGQLKSYTEAFF. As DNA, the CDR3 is TGTGCCAGTAGTATCGGACAGTTAAAATCGTACACTGAAGCTTTCTTT. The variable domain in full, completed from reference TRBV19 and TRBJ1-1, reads DGGITQSPKYLFRKEGQNVTLSCEQNLNHDAMYWYRQDPGQGLRLIYYSQIVNDFQKGDIAEGYSVSREKKESFPLTVTSAQKNPTAFYLCASSIGQLKSYTEAFFGQGTRLTVV.